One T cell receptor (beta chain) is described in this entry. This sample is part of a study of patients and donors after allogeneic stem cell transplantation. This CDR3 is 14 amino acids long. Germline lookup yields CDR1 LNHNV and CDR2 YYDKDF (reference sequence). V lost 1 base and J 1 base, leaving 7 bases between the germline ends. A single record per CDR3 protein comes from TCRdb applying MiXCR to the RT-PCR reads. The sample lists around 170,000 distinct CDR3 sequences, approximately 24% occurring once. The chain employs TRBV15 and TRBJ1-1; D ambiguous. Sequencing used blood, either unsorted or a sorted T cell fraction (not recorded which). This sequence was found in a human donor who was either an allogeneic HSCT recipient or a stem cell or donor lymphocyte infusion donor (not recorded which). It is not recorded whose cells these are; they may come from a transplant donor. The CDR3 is CATSRGFENTEAFF. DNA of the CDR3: TGTGCCACCAGCAGAGGTTTTGAGAACACTGAAGCTTTCTTT. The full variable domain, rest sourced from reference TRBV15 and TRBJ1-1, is DAMVIQNPRYQVTQFGKPVTLSCSQTLNHNVMYWYQQKSSQAPKLLFHYYDKDFNNEADTPDNFQSRRPNTSFCFLDIRSPGLGDTAMYLCATSRGFENTEAFFGQGTRLTVV.